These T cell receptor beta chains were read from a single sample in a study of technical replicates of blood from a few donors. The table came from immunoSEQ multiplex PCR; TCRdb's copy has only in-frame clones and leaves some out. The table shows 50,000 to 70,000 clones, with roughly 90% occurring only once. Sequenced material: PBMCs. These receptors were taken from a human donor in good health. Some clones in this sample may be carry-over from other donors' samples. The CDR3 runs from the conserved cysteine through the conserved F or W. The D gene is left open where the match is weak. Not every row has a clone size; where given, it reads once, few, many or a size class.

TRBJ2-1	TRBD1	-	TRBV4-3	CASSQDRDWYEQFF	TGCGCCAGCAGCCAGGACAGGGATTGGTATGAGCAGTTCTTC
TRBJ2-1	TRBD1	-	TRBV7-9	CASSLLTGGINEQFF	TGTGCCAGCAGCTTACTGACAGGGGGTATCAATGAGCAGTTCTTC
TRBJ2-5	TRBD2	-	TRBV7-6	CASSPPSGQFMTQYF	TGTGCCAGCAGCCCCCCTAGCGGGCAATTCATGACCCAGTACTTC
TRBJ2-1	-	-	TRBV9	CASSVEPAGGNEQFF	TGTGCCAGCAGCGTAGAACCCGCCGGGGGCAATGAGCAGTTCTTC
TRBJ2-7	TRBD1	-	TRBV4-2	CASSQDLGTGASYEQYF	TGTGCCAGCAGCCAAGATTTAGGGACAGGGGCCTCCTACGAGCAGTACTTC
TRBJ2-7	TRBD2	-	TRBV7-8	CASSLGGLATYEQYF	TGTGCCAGCAGCTTAGGGGGACTAGCGACCTACGAGCAGTACTTC
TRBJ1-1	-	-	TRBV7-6	CASSYGSEAFF	TGTGCCAGCAGCTACGGGTCTGAAGCTTTCTTT
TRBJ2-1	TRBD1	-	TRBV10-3	CAISGTGGEQFF	TGTGCCATCAGCGGGACAGGGGGTGAGCAGTTCTTC
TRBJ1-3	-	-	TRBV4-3	CASSHDYPSGNTIYF	TGCGCCAGCAGCCATGACTACCCCTCTGGAAACACCATATATTTT
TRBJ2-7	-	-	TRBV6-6	CASRREIYYEQYF	TGTGCCAGCAGGCGCGAGATTTACTACGAGCAGTACTTC
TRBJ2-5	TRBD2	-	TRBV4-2	CASSQSGGETQYF	TGTGCCAGCAGCCAATCGGGGGGGGAGACCCAGTACTTC
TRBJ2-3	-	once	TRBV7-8	CATRRQRSSTDTQYF	TGTGCCACCCGCCGCCAGCGGAGTAGCACAGATACGCAGTATTTT
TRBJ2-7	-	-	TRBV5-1	CASSSRDRGRPSGGSSYEQYF	TGCGCCAGCAGCTCCCGGGACAGGGGCCGTCCCAGCGGGGGGAGCTCCTACGAGCAGTACTTC
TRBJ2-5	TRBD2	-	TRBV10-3	CAISASGEGGETQYF	TGTGCCATCAGCGCCAGCGGGGAGGGAGGAGAGACCCAGTACTTC
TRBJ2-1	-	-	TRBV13	CASSSLTIQGSYNEQFF	TGTGCCAGCAGCTCCTTAACTATACAGGGCTCCTACAATGAGCAGTTCTTC
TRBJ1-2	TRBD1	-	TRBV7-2	CASSRDSNYGYTF	TGTGCCAGCAGCCGGGACAGCAACTATGGCTACACCTTC
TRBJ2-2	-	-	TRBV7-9	CASSQTGNTGELFF	TGTGCCAGCAGCCAGACAGGGAACACCGGGGAGCTGTTTTTT
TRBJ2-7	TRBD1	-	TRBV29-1	CSVKGQGVEQYF	TGCAGCGTGAAAGGACAGGGGGTCGAGCAGTACTTC
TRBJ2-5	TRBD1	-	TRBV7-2	CASSLAQGDRETQYF	TGTGCCAGCAGCTTAGCGCAGGGGGATCGAGAGACCCAGTACTTC
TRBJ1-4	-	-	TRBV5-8	CASSFTTVNEKLFF	TGTGCCAGCAGCTTTACGACAGTCAATGAAAAACTGTTTTTT
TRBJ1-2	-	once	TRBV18	CASSIGEPRRGYTF	TGTGCCAGCTCAATAGGGGAACCCCGGCGGGGCTACACCTTC
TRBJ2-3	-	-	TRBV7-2	CASSLEGFGAADTQYF	TGTGCCAGCAGCTTAGAGGGGTTTGGGGCGGCAGATACGCAGTATTTT
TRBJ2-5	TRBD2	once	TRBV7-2	CASSLAAGGPHQETQYF	TGTGCCAGCAGCTTAGCAGCGGGAGGGCCCCACCAAGAGACCCAGTACTTC
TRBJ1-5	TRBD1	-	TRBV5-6	CASSLGTGWGNQPQHF	TGTGCCAGCAGCTTGGGGACAGGATGGGGGAATCAGCCCCAGCATTTT
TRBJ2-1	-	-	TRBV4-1	CASSQDPGGEQFF	TGCGCCAGCAGCCAAGATCCGGGCGGGGAGCAGTTCTTC
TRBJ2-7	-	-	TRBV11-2	CASSLDRAHEQYF	TGTGCCAGCAGCTTAGACAGGGCGCACGAGCAGTACTTC
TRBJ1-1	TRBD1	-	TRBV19	CASSPSPGQGYTEAFF	TGTGCCAGTAGCCCTAGCCCGGGACAGGGATACACTGAAGCTTTCTTT
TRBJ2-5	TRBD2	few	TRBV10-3	CAISDTLAGGRETQYF	TGTGCCATCAGTGATACCCTAGCGGGGGGGCGGGAGACCCAGTACTTC
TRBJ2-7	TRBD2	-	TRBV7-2	CASSAGLAGGRNEQYF	TGTGCCAGCAGCGCGGGACTAGCGGGAGGGCGCAACGAGCAGTACTTC
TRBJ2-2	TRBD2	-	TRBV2	CASSPSGTTGELFF	TGTGCCAGCAGTCCTAGCGGTACCACCGGGGAGCTGTTTTTT
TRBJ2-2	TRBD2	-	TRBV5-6	CASSSWTSGIIGELFF	TGTGCCAGCAGCAGCTGGACTAGCGGGATTATCGGGGAGCTGTTTTTT
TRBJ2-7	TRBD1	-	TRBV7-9	CASSYVGGPEQYF	TGTGCCAGCAGCTATGTAGGGGGCCCCGAGCAGTACTTC
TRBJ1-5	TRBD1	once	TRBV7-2	CASSLEGARNNQPQHF	TGTGCCAGCAGCTTAGAGGGGGCCCGCAACAATCAGCCCCAGCATTTT
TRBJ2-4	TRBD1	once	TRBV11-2	CASSLRDSKNIQYF	TGTGCCAGCAGCTTAAGGGACAGCAAAAACATTCAGTACTTC
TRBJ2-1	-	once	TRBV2	CASRPNEGGNEQFF	TGTGCCAGCAGACCAAACGAAGGGGGCAATGAGCAGTTCTTC
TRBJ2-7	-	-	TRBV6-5	CASSYHQGRGYEQYF	TGTGCCAGCAGTTACCACCAGGGTAGGGGCTACGAGCAGTACTTC
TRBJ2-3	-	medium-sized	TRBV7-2	CASSSGGSTDTQYF	TGTGCCAGCAGCTCCGGCGGGAGCACAGATACGCAGTATTTT
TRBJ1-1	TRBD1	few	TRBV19	CASRRTGSMNTEAFF	TGTGCCAGTAGGCGGACAGGAAGCATGAACACTGAAGCTTTCTTT
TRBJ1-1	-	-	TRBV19	CASSPPDSLGTEAFF	TGTGCCAGTAGTCCACCGGACAGTTTGGGCACTGAAGCTTTCTTT
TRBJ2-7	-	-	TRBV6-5	CASRAYRDSYEQYF	TGTGCCAGCCGCGCGTACAGGGACTCCTACGAGCAGTACTTC
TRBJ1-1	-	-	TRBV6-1	CASSDPPGGTEAFF	TGTGCCAGCAGTGATCCACCCGGAGGGACTGAAGCTTTCTTT
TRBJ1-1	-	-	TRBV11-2	CASSLRGGVAEAFF	TGTGCCAGCAGCTTAAGGGGAGGGGTTGCTGAAGCTTTCTTT
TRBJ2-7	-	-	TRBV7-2	CASSLGQGFPYEQYF	TGTGCCAGCAGCTTGGGCCAGGGGTTTCCCTACGAGCAGTACTTC
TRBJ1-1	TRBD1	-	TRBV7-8	CASRPLPGQGAPEAFF	TGTGCCAGCAGACCCCTACCGGGACAGGGGGCGCCTGAAGCTTTCTTT
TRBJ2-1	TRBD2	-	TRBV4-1	CASSQVLRDYNNEQFF	TGCGCCAGCAGCCAAGTGCTGAGGGACTACAACAATGAGCAGTTCTTC
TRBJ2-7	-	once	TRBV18	CASSPGLSYEQYF	TGTGCCAGCTCACCAGGTCTATCCTACGAGCAGTACTTC
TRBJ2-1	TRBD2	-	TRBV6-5	CASRLAGGAYNEQFF	TGTGCCAGCAGACTAGCGGGAGGGGCCTACAATGAGCAGTTCTTC
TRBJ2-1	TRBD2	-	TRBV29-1	CSVDLAGGPNEQFF	TGCAGCGTTGACTTAGCGGGGGGGCCCAATGAGCAGTTCTTC
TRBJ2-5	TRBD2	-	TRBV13	CASSPYSGVGYQETQYF	TGTGCCAGCAGTCCTTATAGCGGGGTTGGGTACCAAGAGACCCAGTACTTC
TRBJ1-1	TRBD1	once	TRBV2	CASSRQGVNTEAFF	TGTGCCAGCAGCCGACAGGGGGTGAACACTGAAGCTTTCTTT
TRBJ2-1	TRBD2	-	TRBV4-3	CASSQDAGLAGGYEQFF	TGCGCCAGCAGCCAAGATGCCGGACTAGCGGGAGGTTATGAGCAGTTCTTC
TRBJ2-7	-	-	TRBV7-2	CASRHIRSDRAYEQYF	TGTGCCAGCAGACACATAAGGTCGGACAGAGCCTACGAGCAGTACTTC
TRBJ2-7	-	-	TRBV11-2	CASSLGDLSYEQYF	TGTGCCAGCAGCTTAGGGGACTTGTCCTACGAGCAGTACTTC
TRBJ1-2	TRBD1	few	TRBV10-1	CASRAGTGSPVDGYTF	TGCGCCAGCAGAGCCGGGACAGGGTCCCCGGTGGACGGCTACACCTTC
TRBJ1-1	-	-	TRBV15	CATSRPDTRANTEAFF	TGTGCCACCAGCAGACCGGACACGAGAGCAAACACTGAAGCTTTCTTT
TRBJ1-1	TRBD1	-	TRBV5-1	CASSSGTGNMNTEAFF	TGCGCCAGCAGCTCCGGGACAGGGAACATGAACACTGAAGCTTTCTTT
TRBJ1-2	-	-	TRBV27	CASSPNNYGYTF	TGTGCCAGCAGTCCCAATAACTATGGCTACACCTTC